Below are 23 T cell receptor beta chains sequenced from a single sample in a study of T cells in women clearing cervical HPV infection (dated by TCRdb to 2016 to 2019). Library construction relied on the immunoSEQ multiplex PCR assay. This is the immuneACCESS table as TCRdb keeps it, with only in-frame sequences that have V and J called. A part of the clones is gone; compared with another copy, unresolved V genes explain less than half, and the rest is unexplained. This sample's table carries tens of thousands of clones. Clones ranked in the top ten supply about 0.97% of the sample. The sequenced material came from blood buffy coat. Receptors were obtained from a woman between 18 and 70 years old with a cervical HPV16 infection that either progressed to CIN3+ or cleared (not recorded which).

Details on this clone: The read falls 3 residues short of the CDR3 end, and the missing part is taken from the germline J gene. The rearrangement uses TRBV9 and TRBJ2-2; no clear D. The CDR3 is 16 residues long. V was pared by 0 bases and J by 0 bases, with 9 bases between. CDR1 and CDR2 (germline): SGDLS, YYNGEE. Partial CDR3 DNA: TGTGCCAGCAGCGTAGGAGGCCGCACGAACACCGGGGAG. Translated: CASSVGGRTNTGE. The whole CDR3 protein is CASSVGGRTNTGELFF.

Of note for this clone: The read is 3 residues too short to cover the CDR3 end, so that end is filled in from the germline J gene. V gene TRBV5-1 combines with J gene TRBJ2-7, with 7 bases matching TRBD1. The germline CDR1 and CDR2 sequences are SGHRS and YFSETQ. With V trimmed by 4 bases and J by 3 bases, 10 bases remained unmatched. This CDR3 is built from 15 residues. Incomplete CDR3 DNA: TGCGCCAGCAGCCAAGACAGGGATGCGAACTACGAG. The encoded protein is CASSQDRDANYE. The CDR3, in full, reads CASSQDRDANYEQYF.

Remarks on this clone: The read is 3 residues too short to cover the CDR3 end, so that end is filled in from the germline J gene. The rearrangement links TRBV5-6 to TRBJ2-7; possibly TRBD1 for D (5 bases). The CDR3 totals 13 residues. Germline V gives CDR1 SGHDT, CDR2 YYEEEE. V was pared by 1 base and J by 5 bases, with 10 bases between. CDR3 sequence: CASSLIRVNEQYF. The sequenced part of the CDR3 DNA is TGTGCCAGCAGCTTGATCAGGGTTAACGAG.

As to this clone: The CDR3 end lies 3 residues beyond the end of the read and is filled in from the germline J gene. The rearrangement uses TRBV24-1 and TRBJ1-2; D may be TRBD1 (6 bases). In germline, CDR1 is KGHDR, CDR2 SFDVKD. The CDR3 extends over 15 amino acids. The V end lost 4 bases, the J end lost 4 bases, and 15 bases lay between the germline ends. The sequenced part of the CDR3 DNA is TGTGCCACCAGTGAACCCCTAGGACAGATCTATGGC. This encodes CATSEPLGQIYG. The complete CDR3 reads CATSEPLGQIYGYTF.

Remarks on this clone: The read ends 3 residues before the CDR3 terminus; that terminus is restored from the germline J gene. The rearrangement joins TRBV5-1 to TRBJ2-3; 8 bases align to TRBD1. V lost 0 bases to trimming and J lost 6 bases; unmatched junction nucleotides: 6. The germline V gene encodes CDR1 SGHRS and CDR2 YFSETQ. The CDR3 contains 15 residues. CDR3 DNA, as far as it was read: TGCGCCAGCAGCTTGGTGGGACAGGAGGGGGATACG. Amino acid sequence: CASSLVGQEGDT. The full CDR3 protein reads CASSLVGQEGDTQYF.

CDR3 in amino acids: CASALAGTSNDYTF. The part of the CDR3 DNA that was read is TGTGCCAGTGCCCTTGCCGGGACTAGCAATGAC. This chain connects TRBV19 to TRBJ1-2; D is possibly TRBD1 (5 bases). The read gets to within 3 residues of the CDR3 end, and the germline J gene fills in the rest. The length of the CDR3 is 14 residues. CDR1 and CDR2 from the germline V gene are LNHDA and SQIVND (reference sequence).

A remark on this clone: Read data end 3 residues before the CDR3 end; the end is taken from the germline J gene. This chain links TRBV5-1 with TRBJ2-1, with a tentative D call TRBD2 (5 bases). Germline V lookup: CDR1 SGHRS, CDR2 YFSETQ. CDR3 size: 15 residues. Trimming cost V 0 bases and J 7 bases, with 14 bases left between them. The CDR3: CASSLVSEGLNEQFF. The covered CDR3 bases are TGCGCCAGCAGCTTGGTTAGCGAGGGTTTAAATGAG.

On this clone: Coverage ceases 3 residues before the CDR3 finishes, and the germline J gene fills in the end. The V and J genes are TRBV19 and TRBJ1-5; 7 bases map to TRBD1. This CDR3 is built from 13 residues. Germline loops: CDR1 LNHDA, CDR2 SQIVND (reference sequence). V gave up 10 bases and J gave up 3 bases; unmatched junction bases: 6. CDR3 bases read: TGTGCCACTAAGGGACAGCCCAATCAGCCC. This codes for CATKGQPNQP. The full CDR3 protein reads CATKGQPNQPQHF.

A word on this clone: The DNA ends 3 residues before the CDR3 does, and the rest of the CDR3 is filled in from the germline J gene. The chain uses TRBV20-1 and TRBJ2-5; no firm D call. Germline-derived CDR1 and CDR2 are DFQATT and SNEGSKA (reference sequence). Trimming cost V 5 bases and J 5 bases, with 9 bases left between them. The CDR3 consists of 11 residues. CDR3 in amino acids: CSAAYRETQYF. The sequenced part of the CDR3 DNA is TGCAGTGCTGCGTATCGGGAGACC.

On this clone itself: The read stops 3 residues short of the end of the CDR3; the missing end is completed from the germline J gene. V is TRBV5-6 and J is TRBJ2-1; D is ambiguous. Germline assignment: CDR1 SGHDT and CDR2 YYEEEE. The CDR3 is 12 residues long. The germline V and J ends were trimmed by 4 bases and 4 bases, with 6 bases remaining between them. The CDR3: CASSPRYNEQFF. The CDR3 bases that were read are TGTGCCAGCAGCCCAAGGTACAATGAG.

With respect to this clone: The read finishes 3 residues shy of the CDR3 end, and the germline J gene is used to complete it. V and J are TRBV9 and TRBJ2-5, with D perhaps TRBD1 or TRBD2 (5 bases each). With 1 base removed from V and 7 bases from J, the gap between germline ends came to 14 bases. In germline, CDR1 is SGDLS, CDR2 YYNGEE. There are 14 residues in the CDR3. CDR3 protein: CASSVFEGFGTQYF. The sequenced CDR3 bases are TGTGCCAGCAGCGTATTCGAGGGGTTTGGGACC. The variable domain in full, completed from reference TRBV9 and TRBJ2-5, reads DSGVTQTPKHLITATGQRVTLRCSPRSGDLSVYWYQQSLDQGLQFLIQYYNGEERAKGNILERFSAQQFPDLHSELNLSSLELGDSALYFCASSVFEGFGTQYFGPGTRLLVL.

In regard to this clone: The CDR3 is cut off 3 residues early in the read; its end comes from the germline J gene. V and J are TRBV18 and TRBJ1-1; D is unresolved. CDR3 size: 15 residues. CDR1 and CDR2 from the germline V gene are KGHSH and LQKENI. The V end lost 0 bases, the J end lost 1 base, and 9 bases lay between the germline ends. Here the CDR3 reads CASSPPAGRNTEAFF. The sequenced CDR3 bases are TGTGCCAGCTCACCACCCGCGGGTCGGAACACTGAA. The entire variable domain, with the rest obtained from reference TRBV18 and TRBJ1-1, is as follows: NAGVMQNPRHLVRRRGQEARLRCSPMKGHSHVYWYRQLPEEGLKFMVYLQKENIIDESGMPKERFSAEFPKEGPSILRIQQVVRGDSAAYFCASSPPAGRNTEAFFGQGTRLTVV.

The DNA read from the CDR3 is TGTGCCTACCTCGGGGCTAATGAAAAA. Amino acids: CAYLGANEK. The whole CDR3 protein reads CAYLGANEKLFF. The genes are TRBV30 and TRBJ1-4; no clear D. The read falls 3 residues short of the CDR3 end, and the missing part is taken from the germline J gene. Trimming removed 7 bases from V and 3 bases from J, with 9 bases in between. The CDR3 is 12 residues long. Germline V gives CDR1 GTSNPN, CDR2 SVGIG (reference sequence).

In regard to this clone: The read ends 3 residues shy of where the CDR3 ends; the end is completed using the germline J gene. The chain recombines TRBV9 with TRBJ2-2; D gene uncertain. V lost 0 bases and J 0 bases, leaving 6 bases between the germline ends. CDR3 size: 15 residues. CDR1 is SGDLS and CDR2 is YYNGEE in the germline V gene. This CDR3 is CASSVGHPNTGELFF. The CDR3 bases that were read are TGTGCCAGCAGCGTAGGACACCCGAACACCGGGGAG.

Concerning this clone itself: The CDR3 end falls 3 residues outside the read, so it is completed with the germline J gene. V usage is TRBV23-1 and J usage is TRBJ2-3, with D maybe TRBD1 (5 bases). TRBV23-1 is known as an ORF, though its function is uncertain. CDR3 size: 11 residues. The part of the CDR3 DNA that was read is TGCGCCAGCAATTCAAGGGGCCCG. Translation gives CASNSRGP. Given in full, the CDR3 is CASNSRGPQYF.

A remark on this clone: With the read ending 3 residues before the CDR3 end, the germline J gene is used to fill in that end. This chain uses TRBV5-1 with TRBJ2-3; D may be TRBD2 (5 bases). This CDR3 is built from 14 residues. In germline, CDR1 is SGHRS, CDR2 YFSETQ. The sequenced CDR3 bases are TGCGCCAGCAAACCTGAGGGTTTTAGAGAGACG. As protein: CASKPEGFRET. Given in full, the CDR3 is CASKPEGFRETQYF.

Comment on this clone: The observed sequence ends 3 residues before the CDR3 terminus, with the missing tail filled in from the germline J gene. This sequence joins TRBV2 and TRBJ2-1; a weak D match, TRBD2 (5 bases). The V gene lost 0 bases and the J gene lost 4 bases, with 10 bases spanning the gap. CDR1 is SNHLY, CDR2 FYNNEI, per germline. The CDR3 has 15 residues. CDR3 bases read: TGTGCCAGCAGTGAAGCGAGGGTGAGTTACAATGAG. Amino acids: CASSEARVSYNE. The CDR3 in full is CASSEARVSYNEQFF.

The CDR3 here is CASSLVLQGGEQYF. The CDR3 DNA, read in part, is TGTGCCAGCAGCTTAGTCCTCCAGGGTGGCGAG. The chain recombines TRBV7-9 with TRBJ2-7, with a weak D call TRBD1 (5 bases). Read coverage stops 3 residues before the CDR3 terminus; the germline J gene supplies the remainder. Germline CDR1 SEHNR, CDR2 FQNEAQ (reference sequence). Trimming shortened V by 1 base and J by 6 bases, and 13 bases separated the two germline ends. This CDR3 is built from 14 residues.

As concerns this clone: The sequenced fragment ends 3 residues before the CDR3 boundary, so the rest is inferred from the germline J gene. V and J are TRBV7-3 and TRBJ1-2, with 8 nucleotides matching TRBD1. With V trimmed by 4 bases and J by 4 bases, 2 bases remained unmatched. Germline assignment: CDR1 SGHTA and CDR2 FQGTGA. This CDR3 region has 13 residues. The DNA read from the CDR3 is TGTGCCAGCAGCTCAGGGGGCGGCTATGGC. Protein product: CASSSGGGYG. The CDR3, in full, reads CASSSGGGYGYTF.

As concerns this clone: The CDR3 end falls 3 residues outside the read, so it is completed with the germline J gene. This chain joins TRBV20-1 and TRBJ2-1; 10 nucleotides agree with TRBD2. Germline values: CDR1 DFQATT, CDR2 SNEGSKA (reference sequence). V shed 5 bases and J 0 bases; nucleotides not matched to a gene: 4. This CDR3 has 15 amino acids. CDR3 residues: CSAYPSGGSYNEQFF. Partial CDR3 DNA: TGCAGTGCTTACCCTAGCGGGGGCTCCTACAATGAG.

As for this clone: The sample has other DNA sequences that encode this CDR3 too. Incomplete CDR3 DNA: TGTGCCAGTAGTATAACGCTAGCGGGGGGTCAAGAGACC. This sequence encodes CASSITLAGGQET. The entire CDR3 is CASSITLAGGQETQYF. The chain employs TRBV19 and TRBJ2-5; 11 nucleotides line up with TRBD2. Read data end 3 residues before the CDR3 end; the end is taken from the germline J gene. From germline, CDR1 is LNHDA and CDR2 SQIVND (reference sequence). This CDR3 is 16 amino acids long. The J segment lost 2 bases and the V segment lost 2 bases, leaving 4 bases of the junction unmatched.

Worth noting for this clone: The sequenced fragment ends 3 residues before the CDR3 boundary, so the rest is inferred from the germline J gene. The genes are TRBV2 and TRBJ2-3, with TRBD1 identical over 8 bases. Germline V gene data show CDR1 as SNHLY and CDR2 as FYNNEI. With 1 base clipped from V and 3 bases from J, the junction kept 9 bases outside the gene matches. The CDR3 is 17 residues long. CDR3 in amino acids: CASSEEETQGVTDTQYF. Partial CDR3 DNA: TGTGCCAGCAGTGAAGAAGAAACACAGGGGGTAACAGATACG.

The CDR3 bases that were read are TGCAGTGCTTCATTGGGGGCGGGGGCCCAAGAGGCG. Amino acid sequence: CSASLGAGAQEA. The complete CDR3 protein is CSASLGAGAQEAQYF. This chain links TRBV20-1 with TRBJ2-3, with D perhaps matching TRBD2 (7 bases). The read finishes 3 residues shy of the CDR3 end, and the germline J gene is used to complete it. This CDR3 comprises 15 residues. The germline V gene has CDR1 DFQATT and CDR2 SNEGSKA (reference sequence).